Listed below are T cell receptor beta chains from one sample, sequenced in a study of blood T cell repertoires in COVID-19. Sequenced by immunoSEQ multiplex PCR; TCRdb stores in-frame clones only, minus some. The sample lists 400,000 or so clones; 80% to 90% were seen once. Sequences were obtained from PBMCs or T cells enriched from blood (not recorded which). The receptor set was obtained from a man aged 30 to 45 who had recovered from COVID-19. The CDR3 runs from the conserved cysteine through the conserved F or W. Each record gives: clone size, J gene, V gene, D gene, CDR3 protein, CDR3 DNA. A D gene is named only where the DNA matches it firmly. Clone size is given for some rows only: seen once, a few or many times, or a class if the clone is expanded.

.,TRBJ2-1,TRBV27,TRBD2,CASSSPLAVGSEQFF,TGTGCCAGCAGTTCCCCCCTAGCGGTGGGATCTGAGCAGTTCTTC
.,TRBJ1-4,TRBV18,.,CASSPARDEKLFF,TGTGCCAGCTCACCGGCCAGGGATGAAAAACTGTTTTTT
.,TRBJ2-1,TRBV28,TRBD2,CASNIAGAYNEQFF,TGTGCCAGCAATATAGCGGGAGCCTACAATGAGCAGTTCTTC
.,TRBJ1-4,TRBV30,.,CACEPQGGEKLFF,TGTGCCTGCGAACCGCAGGGAGGGGAAAAACTGTTTTTT
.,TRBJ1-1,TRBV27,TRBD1,CASRTGEIEAFF,TGTGCCAGCAGGACAGGGGAGATTGAAGCTTTCTTT
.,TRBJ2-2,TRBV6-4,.,CATRSNTGELFF,TGTGCCACTCGGTCGAACACCGGGGAGCTGTTTTTT
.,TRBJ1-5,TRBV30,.,CAWSPPGGHLRNQPQHF,TGTGCCTGGAGTCCACCCGGCGGGCACCTCCGCAATCAGCCCCAGCATTTT
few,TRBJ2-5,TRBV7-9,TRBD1,CASSLGDRLGETQYF,TGTGCCAGCAGCTTAGGGGACAGACTGGGAGAGACCCAGTACTTC
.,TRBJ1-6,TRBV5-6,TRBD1,CASSLGQGGNSPLHF,TGTGCCAGCAGCTTGGGACAGGGGGGTAATTCACCCCTCCACTTT
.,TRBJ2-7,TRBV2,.,CASSNVLPSSEQYF,TGTGCCAGCAGCAACGTACTGCCCTCAAGCGAGCAGTACTTC
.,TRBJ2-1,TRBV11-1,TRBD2,CASSLALAGKEQFF,TGTGCCAGCAGCTTAGCCCTAGCGGGCAAGGAGCAGTTCTTC
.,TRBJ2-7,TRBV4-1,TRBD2,CASSQEGPRTSGGPFTYEQYF,TGCGCCAGCAGCCAAGAAGGACCCCGGACTAGCGGAGGACCTTTTACCTACGAGCAGTACTTC
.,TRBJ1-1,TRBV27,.,CASSLAWLGQAFF,TGTGCCAGCAGTTTGGCGTGGCTGGGGCAAGCTTTCTTT
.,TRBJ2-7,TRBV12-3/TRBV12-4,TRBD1,CASSPGTGGEQYF,TGTGCCAGCAGCCCCGGGACAGGGGGCGAGCAGTACTTC
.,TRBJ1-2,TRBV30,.,CAWSVVGVWYGYTF,TGTGCCTGGAGTGTAGTCGGGGTTTGGTATGGCTACACCTTC
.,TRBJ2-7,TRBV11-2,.,CASSRTGYSYEQYF,TGTGCCAGCAGCCGTACCGGTTACTCCTACGAGCAGTACTTC
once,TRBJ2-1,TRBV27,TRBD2,CASSLAGGYNEQFF,TGTGCCAGCAGTTTAGCGGGAGGATACAATGAGCAGTTCTTC
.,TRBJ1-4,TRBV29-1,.,CSVQGEATNEKLFF,TGCAGCGTTCAAGGGGAGGCAACTAATGAAAAACTGTTTTTT
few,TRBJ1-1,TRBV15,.,CATNSLQAQNTEAFF,TGTGCCACCAACTCGCTACAGGCCCAGAACACTGAAGCTTTCTTT
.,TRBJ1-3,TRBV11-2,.,CASSLKTILSSGNTIYF,TGTGCCAGCAGCTTAAAGACAATCCTATCCTCTGGAAACACCATATATTTT
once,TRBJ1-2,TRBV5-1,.,CASSLQTGSEGYTF,TGCGCCAGCAGCTTGCAGACAGGTTCGGAGGGCTACACCTTC
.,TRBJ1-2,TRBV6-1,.,CASSEALRGARGYTF,TGTGCCAGCAGTGAAGCGCTTCGGGGGGCGAGGGGCTACACCTTC
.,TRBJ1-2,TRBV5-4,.,CASSLEGGIQGYGYTF,TGTGCCAGCAGCTTGGAAGGCGGAATTCAAGGCTATGGCTACACCTTC
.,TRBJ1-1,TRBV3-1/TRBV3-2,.,CASSPLGGTEAFF,TGTGCCAGCAGCCCCCTCGGGGGCACTGAAGCTTTCTTT
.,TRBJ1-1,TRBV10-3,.,CAIREGTNTEAFF,TGTGCCATCAGGGAAGGGACTAACACTGAAGCTTTCTTT
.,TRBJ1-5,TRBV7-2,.,CASSLVTDSNQPQHF,TGTGCCAGCAGCTTAGTTACAGATAGCAATCAGCCCCAGCATTTT
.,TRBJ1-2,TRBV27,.,CASRGAGSGGYTF,TGTGCCAGCCGGGGGGCTGGGAGTGGTGGCTACACCTTC
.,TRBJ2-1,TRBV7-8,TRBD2,CASSGLIGLAGGRHNEQFF,TGTGCCAGCAGCGGTTTAATAGGACTAGCGGGAGGTAGGCACAATGAGCAGTTCTTC
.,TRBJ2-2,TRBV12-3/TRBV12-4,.,CASRTGSGELFF,TGTGCCAGCCGCACGGGGAGCGGGGAGCTGTTTTTT
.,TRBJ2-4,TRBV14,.,CASSPLGGAKNIQYF,TGTGCCAGCAGCCCCCTGGGAGGAGCCAAAAACATTCAGTACTTC
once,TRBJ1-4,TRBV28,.,CASSPTQGTNEKLFF,TGTGCCAGCAGTCCAACCCAGGGGACTAATGAAAAACTGTTTTTT
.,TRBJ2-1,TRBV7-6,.,CASSLAPPSSYNEQFF,TGTGCCAGCAGCTTAGCCCCTCCGAGCTCCTACAATGAGCAGTTCTTC
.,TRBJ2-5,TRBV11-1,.,CASSLGGLETQYF,TGTGCCAGCAGCTTAGGGGGGCTAGAGACCCAGTACTTC
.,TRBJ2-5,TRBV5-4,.,CASSFRWQETQYF,TGTGCCAGCAGCTTTCGGTGGCAAGAGACCCAGTACTTC
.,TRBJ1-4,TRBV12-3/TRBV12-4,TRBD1,CASSLGQAEKLFF,TGTGCCAGCAGCCTCGGACAGGCCGAAAAACTGTTTTTT
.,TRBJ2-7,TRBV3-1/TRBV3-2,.,CASSQGGGSSYEQYF,TGTGCCAGCAGTCAAGGCGGCGGTAGCTCCTACGAGCAGTACTTC
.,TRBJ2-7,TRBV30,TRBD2,CAWSEPSGRGSYEQYF,TGTGCCTGGAGTGAGCCTAGCGGGAGGGGCTCCTACGAGCAGTACTTC
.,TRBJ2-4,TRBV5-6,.,CASSPLGVGKTKNIQYF,TGTGCCAGCAGCCCCCTCGGGGTCGGAAAAACCAAAAACATTCAGTACTTC
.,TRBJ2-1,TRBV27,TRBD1,CASSYLDRVNNEQFF,TGTGCCAGCAGCTACTTGGACAGGGTGAACAATGAGCAGTTCTTC
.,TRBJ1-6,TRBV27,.,CASSLFSGNNSPLHF,TGTGCCAGCAGTTTATTCTCAGGGAATAATTCACCCCTCCACTTT
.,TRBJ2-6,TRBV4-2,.,CASSHGEEGANVLTF,TGTGCCAGCAGCCATGGCGAGGAAGGGGCCAACGTCCTGACTTTC
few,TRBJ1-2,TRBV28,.,CASRDLPRLGGYTF,TGTGCCAGCAGGGACTTGCCCCGATTGGGTGGCTACACCTTC
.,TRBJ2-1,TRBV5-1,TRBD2,CASSLLAWAGEGYNEQFF,TGCGCCAGCAGCTTGTTAGCCTGGGCGGGAGAAGGCTACAATGAGCAGTTCTTC
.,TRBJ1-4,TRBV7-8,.,CASSLDRREKLFF,TGTGCCAGCAGCTTAGATCGGAGGGAAAAACTGTTTTTT
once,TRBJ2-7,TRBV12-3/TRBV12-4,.,CASSSRVLEQYF,TGTGCCAGCAGTTCTCGAGTACTCGAGCAGTACTTC
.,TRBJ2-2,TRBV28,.,CASSLLRNTGELFF,TGTGCCAGCAGTCTCCTGAGGAACACCGGGGAGCTGTTTTTT
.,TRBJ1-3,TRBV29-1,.,CSVEVWRGSGNTIYF,TGCAGCGTTGAAGTTTGGCGGGGTTCTGGAAACACCATATATTTT
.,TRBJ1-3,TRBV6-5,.,CATSWGDSGNTIYF,TGTGCCACCTCCTGGGGAGACTCTGGAAACACCATATATTTT
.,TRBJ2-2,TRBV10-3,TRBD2,CAISESRLAGNTGELFF,TGTGCCATCAGTGAGTCCAGACTAGCGGGGAACACCGGGGAGCTGTTTTTT
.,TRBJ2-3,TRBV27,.,CASARGRGTDTQYF,TGTGCCAGCGCGCGGGGCCGCGGAACAGATACGCAGTATTTT
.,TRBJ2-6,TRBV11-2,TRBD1,CASSSPTGTGLSGANVLTF,TGTGCCAGCAGCTCCCCAACCGGGACAGGGTTATCTGGGGCCAACGTCCTGACTTTC
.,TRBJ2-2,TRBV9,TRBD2,CASSSGLAGFGGELFF,TGTGCCAGCAGCTCGGGACTAGCGGGATTTGGCGGGGAGCTGTTTTTT
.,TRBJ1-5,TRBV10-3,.,CATRTENSNQPQHF,TGTGCCACTAGGACAGAAAATAGCAATCAGCCCCAGCATTTT
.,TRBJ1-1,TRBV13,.,CASSSRGRSRVNTEAFF,TGTGCCAGCAGCTCCCGCGGGAGGTCACGGGTGAACACTGAAGCTTTCTTT
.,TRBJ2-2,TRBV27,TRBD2,CASSAGLGGTGELFF,TGTGCCAGCAGTGCGGGACTAGGAGGCACCGGGGAGCTGTTTTTT
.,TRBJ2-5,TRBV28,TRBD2,CASKIPSGRSVETQYF,TGTGCCAGCAAAATCCCTAGCGGGAGGTCGGTTGAGACCCAGTACTTC
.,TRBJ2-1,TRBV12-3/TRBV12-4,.,CASSLRERAEQFF,TGTGCCAGCAGTTTGAGGGAAAGGGCTGAGCAGTTCTTC